This T cell receptor (beta chain) was profiled in a study of blood T cell repertoires in COVID-19. Study context: Acute and convalescent COVID-19 specimens originated in the United States, Italy and Spain. T cells, B-cell-depleted T cells, or PBMCs supplied cDNA or gDNA.

CDR3 length: 16 amino acids. CDR1 and CDR2 from the germline V gene are WSHSY and SAAADI. The V gene end was trimmed by 3 bases and the J gene end by 6 bases; junction bases not matched to a gene: 11. In the original analysis: The assay estimated nucleated cells by amplifying reference gene primers. Produced via immunoSEQ multiplex PCR; TCRdb's table is partial and in-frame only. The V and J calls and clone size are taken from that table; D and trimming were inferred from the DNA. Of roughly 130,000 clones detected, about four fifths appear once; the ten largest clones hold approximately 13%. The clonotype originates from a woman aged 25 to 39 who had recovered from COVID-19. The chain carries TRBV10-2 and TRBJ2-7; TRBD1 matches 10 bases. The sample consisted of peripheral blood. The CDR3 nucleotides are TGCGCCAGCAGTGATGCCACCGGGACAGGGGTGCGCGAGCAGTACTTC. This gives the protein CASSDATGTGVREQYF.